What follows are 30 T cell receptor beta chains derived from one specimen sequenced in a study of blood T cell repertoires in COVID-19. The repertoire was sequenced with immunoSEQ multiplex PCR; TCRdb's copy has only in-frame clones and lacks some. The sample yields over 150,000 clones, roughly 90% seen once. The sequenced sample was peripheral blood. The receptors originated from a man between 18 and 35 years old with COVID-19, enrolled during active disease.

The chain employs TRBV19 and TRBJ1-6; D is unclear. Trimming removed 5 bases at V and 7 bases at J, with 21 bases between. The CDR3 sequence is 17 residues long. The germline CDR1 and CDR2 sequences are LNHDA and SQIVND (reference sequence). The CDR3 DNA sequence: TGTGCCAGTAGTCCACCGCCCATTGGGGAGAGCAATTCACCCCTCCACTTT. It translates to CASSPPPIGESNSPLHF.

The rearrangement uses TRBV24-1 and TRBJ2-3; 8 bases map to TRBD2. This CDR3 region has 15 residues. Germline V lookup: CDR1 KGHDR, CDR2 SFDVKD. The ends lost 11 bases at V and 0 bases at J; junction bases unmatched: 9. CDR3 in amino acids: CASGGRTASTDTQYF. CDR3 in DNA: TGTGCCAGCGGGGGGAGGACGGCTAGCACAGATACGCAGTATTTT.

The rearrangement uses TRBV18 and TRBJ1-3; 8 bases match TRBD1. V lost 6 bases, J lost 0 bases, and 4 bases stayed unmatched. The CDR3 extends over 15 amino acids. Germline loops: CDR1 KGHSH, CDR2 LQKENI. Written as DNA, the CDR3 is TGTGCCAGCTCCGTGGGACAGGACTCTGGAAACACCATATATTTT. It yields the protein CASSVGQDSGNTIYF.

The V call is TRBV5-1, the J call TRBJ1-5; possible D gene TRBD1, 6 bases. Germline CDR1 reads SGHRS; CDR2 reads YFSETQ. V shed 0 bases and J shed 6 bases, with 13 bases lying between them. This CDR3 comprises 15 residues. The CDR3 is CASSLDGTKGQPQHF. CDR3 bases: TGCGCCAGCAGCTTGGATGGGACAAAGGGTCAGCCCCAGCATTTT.

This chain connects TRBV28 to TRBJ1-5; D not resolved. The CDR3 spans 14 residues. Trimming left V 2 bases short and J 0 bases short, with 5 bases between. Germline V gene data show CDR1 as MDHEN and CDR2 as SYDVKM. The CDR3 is CASSLISSNQPQHF. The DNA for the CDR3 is TGTGCCAGCAGTTTAATCTCTAGCAATCAGCCCCAGCATTTT.

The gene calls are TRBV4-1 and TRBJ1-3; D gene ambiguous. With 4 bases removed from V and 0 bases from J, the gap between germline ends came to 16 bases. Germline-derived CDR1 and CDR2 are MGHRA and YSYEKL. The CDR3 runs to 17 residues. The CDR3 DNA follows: TGCGCCAGCAGCCTGCAAGAGACGGCGGACTCTGGAAACACCATATATTTT. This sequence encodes CASSLQETADSGNTIYF.

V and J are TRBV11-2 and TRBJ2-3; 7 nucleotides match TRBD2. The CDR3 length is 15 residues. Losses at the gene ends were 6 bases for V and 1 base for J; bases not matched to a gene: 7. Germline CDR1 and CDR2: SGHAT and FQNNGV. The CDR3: CASSSRGSGTDTQYF. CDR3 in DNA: TGTGCCAGCAGTTCTCGCGGGAGTGGCACAGATACGCAGTATTTT. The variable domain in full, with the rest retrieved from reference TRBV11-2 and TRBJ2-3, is EAGVAQSPRYKIIEKRQSVAFWCNPISGHATLYWYQQILGQGPKLLIQFQNNGVVDDSQLPKDRFSAERLKGVDSTLKIQPAKLEDSAVYLCASSSRGSGTDTQYFGPGTRLTVL.

The CDR3 region is CASSFETGVYEQYF. In nucleotides, the CDR3 is TGTGCCAGCAGCTTCGAGACAGGTGTCTACGAGCAGTACTTC. This chain uses TRBV5-5 with TRBJ2-7; a weak D match, TRBD1 (6 bases). The CDR3 spans 14 residues. The ends were cut back, 2 bases at V and 3 bases at J, with 12 bases in the middle. CDR1 is SGHKS and CDR2 is YYEKEE in the germline V gene (reference sequence).

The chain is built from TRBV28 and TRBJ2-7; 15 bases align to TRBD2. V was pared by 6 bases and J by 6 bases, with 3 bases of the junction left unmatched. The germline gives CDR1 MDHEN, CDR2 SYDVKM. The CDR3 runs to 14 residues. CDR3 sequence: CASSRTSGRGEQYF. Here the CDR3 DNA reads TGTGCCAGCAGCAGGACTAGCGGGAGGGGCGAGCAGTACTTC.

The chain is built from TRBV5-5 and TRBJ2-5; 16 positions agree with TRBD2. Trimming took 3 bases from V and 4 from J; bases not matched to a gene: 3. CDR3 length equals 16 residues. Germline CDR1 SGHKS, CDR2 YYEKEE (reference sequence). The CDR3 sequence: CASSSGLAGGGETQYF. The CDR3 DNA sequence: TGTGCCAGCAGCTCGGGACTAGCGGGAGGGGGAGAGACCCAGTACTTC.

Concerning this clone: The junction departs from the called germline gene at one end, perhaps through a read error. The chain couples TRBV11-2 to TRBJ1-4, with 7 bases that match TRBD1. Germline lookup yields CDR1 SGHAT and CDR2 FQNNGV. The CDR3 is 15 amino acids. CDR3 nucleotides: TGTGCCAGCAGCTTAGTGGGGGGCAGGGGGGAAAAACTGCTTTTT. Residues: CASSLVGGRGEKLLF.

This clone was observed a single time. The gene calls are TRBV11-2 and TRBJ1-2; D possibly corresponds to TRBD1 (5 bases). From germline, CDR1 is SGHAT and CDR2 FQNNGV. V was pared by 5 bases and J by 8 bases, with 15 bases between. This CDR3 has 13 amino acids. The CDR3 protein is CASSRNQGGGYTF. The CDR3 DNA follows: TGTGCCAGCAGCCGAAATCAGGGAGGGGGCTACACCTTC. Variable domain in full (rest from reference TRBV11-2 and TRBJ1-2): EAGVAQSPRYKIIEKRQSVAFWCNPISGHATLYWYQQILGQGPKLLIQFQNNGVVDDSQLPKDRFSAERLKGVDSTLKIQPAKLEDSAVYLCASSRNQGGGYTFGSGTRLTVV.

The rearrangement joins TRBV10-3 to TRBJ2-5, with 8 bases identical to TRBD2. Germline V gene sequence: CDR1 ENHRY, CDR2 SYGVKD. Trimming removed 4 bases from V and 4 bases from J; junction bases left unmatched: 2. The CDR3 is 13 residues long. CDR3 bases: TGTGCCATCAGTGCCGGGACTAGAGAGACCCAGTACTTC. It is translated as CAISAGTRETQYF.

The CDR3 nucleotides read TGTGCCAGCAGCTTGGACGCGGGTGAAGCTTTCTTT. Its protein product is CASSLDAGEAFF. The chain couples TRBV5-4 to TRBJ1-1; D not certain. This CDR3 is built from 12 residues. CDR1 SGHNT and CDR2 YYREEE come from the germline V gene (reference sequence). V was cut by 0 bases and J by 7 bases, with 7 bases left in between.

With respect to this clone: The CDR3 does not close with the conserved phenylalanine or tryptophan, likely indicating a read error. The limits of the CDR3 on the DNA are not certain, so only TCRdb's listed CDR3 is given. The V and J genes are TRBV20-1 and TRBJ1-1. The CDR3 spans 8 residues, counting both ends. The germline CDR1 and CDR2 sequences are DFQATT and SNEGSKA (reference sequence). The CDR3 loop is CSARAGAL.

Here the CDR3 DNA reads TGTGCCACCAGTGACTCTTTGAGCAATCAGCCCCAGCATTTT. This gives the protein CATSDSLSNQPQHF. The V gene is TRBV24-1, the J gene TRBJ1-5; D remains ambiguous. Germline-derived CDR1 and CDR2 are KGHDR and SFDVKD. The length of the CDR3 is 14 residues. V gave up 4 bases and J gave up 1 base, with 7 bases separating them.

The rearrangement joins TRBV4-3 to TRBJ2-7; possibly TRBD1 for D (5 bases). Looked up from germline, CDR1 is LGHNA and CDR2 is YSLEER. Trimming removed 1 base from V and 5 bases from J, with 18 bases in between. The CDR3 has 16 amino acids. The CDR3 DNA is TGCGCCAGCAGCCAAGCTATAACCTCAGGGTACGACGAGCAGTACTTC. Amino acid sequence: CASSQAITSGYDEQYF.

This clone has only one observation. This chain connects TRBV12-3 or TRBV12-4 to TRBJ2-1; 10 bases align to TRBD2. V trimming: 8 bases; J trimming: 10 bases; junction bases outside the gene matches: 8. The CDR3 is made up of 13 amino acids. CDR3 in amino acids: CASQSSGREEQFF. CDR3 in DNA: TGTGCCAGCCAGTCTAGCGGGAGAGAAGAGCAGTTCTTC.

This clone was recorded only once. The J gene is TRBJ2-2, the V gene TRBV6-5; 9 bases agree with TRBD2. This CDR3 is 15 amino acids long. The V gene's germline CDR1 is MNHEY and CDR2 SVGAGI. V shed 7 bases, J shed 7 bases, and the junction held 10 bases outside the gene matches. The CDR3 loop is CASNRAGGLGGELFF. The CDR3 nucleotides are TGTGCCAGCAATAGAGCGGGAGGTTTAGGCGGGGAGCTGTTTTTT.

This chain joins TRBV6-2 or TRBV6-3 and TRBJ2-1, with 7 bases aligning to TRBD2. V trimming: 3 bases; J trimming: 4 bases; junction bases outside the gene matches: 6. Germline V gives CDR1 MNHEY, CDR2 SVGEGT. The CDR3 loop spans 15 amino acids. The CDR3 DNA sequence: TGTGCCAGCAGTTATTGGCGGGAGCAGTACAATGAGCAGTTCTTC. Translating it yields CASSYWREQYNEQFF.

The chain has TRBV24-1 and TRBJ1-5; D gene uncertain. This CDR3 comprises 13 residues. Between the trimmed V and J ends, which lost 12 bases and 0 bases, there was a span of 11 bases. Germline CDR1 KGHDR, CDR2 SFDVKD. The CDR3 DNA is TGTGCCGGCCTCGGAGATAGCAATCAGCCCCAGCATTTT. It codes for CAGLGDSNQPQHF.

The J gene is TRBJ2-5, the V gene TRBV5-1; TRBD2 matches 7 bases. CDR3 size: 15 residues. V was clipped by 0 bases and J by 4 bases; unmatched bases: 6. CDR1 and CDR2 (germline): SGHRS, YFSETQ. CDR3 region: CASSLALGGLETQYF. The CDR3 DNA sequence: TGCGCCAGCAGCTTGGCCCTGGGGGGGTTAGAGACCCAGTACTTC.

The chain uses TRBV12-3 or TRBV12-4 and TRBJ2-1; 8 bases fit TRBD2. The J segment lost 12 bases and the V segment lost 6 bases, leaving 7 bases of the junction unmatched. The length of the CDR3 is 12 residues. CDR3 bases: TGTGCCAGCAGCCGGTCGGCGGGAGGGCAGTTCTTC. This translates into CASSRSAGGQFF.

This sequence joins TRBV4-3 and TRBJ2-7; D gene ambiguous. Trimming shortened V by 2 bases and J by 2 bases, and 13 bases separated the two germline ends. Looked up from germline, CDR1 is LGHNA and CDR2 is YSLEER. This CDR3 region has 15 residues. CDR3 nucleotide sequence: TGCGCCAGCAGCCAAATAGTAGTCTCACCCTACGAGCAGTACTTC. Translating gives CASSQIVVSPYEQYF.

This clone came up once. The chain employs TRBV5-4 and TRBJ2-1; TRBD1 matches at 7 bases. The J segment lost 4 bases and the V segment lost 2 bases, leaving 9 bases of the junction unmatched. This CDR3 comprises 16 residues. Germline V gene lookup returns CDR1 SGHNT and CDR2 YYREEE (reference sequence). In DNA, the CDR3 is TGTGCCAGCAGCTTCGGTAGGGGACAGACGTACAATGAGCAGTTCTTC. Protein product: CASSFGRGQTYNEQFF.

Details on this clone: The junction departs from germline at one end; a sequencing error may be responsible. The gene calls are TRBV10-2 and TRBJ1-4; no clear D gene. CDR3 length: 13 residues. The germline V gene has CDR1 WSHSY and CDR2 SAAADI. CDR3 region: CASSESNAGKLLF. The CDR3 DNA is TGCGCCAGCAGTGAGTCGAACGCAGGAAAACTGCTTTTT.

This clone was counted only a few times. CDR3 in amino acids: CAISGTAIHSSYEQYF. CDR3 coding DNA: TGTGCCATCAGCGGGACAGCAATCCATAGCTCCTACGAGCAGTACTTC. The gene calls are TRBV10-3 and TRBJ2-7; 7 bases are shared with TRBD1. CDR3 length equals 16 residues. Germline V lookup: CDR1 ENHRY, CDR2 SYGVKD. V was clipped by 6 bases and J by 0 bases; unmatched bases: 11.

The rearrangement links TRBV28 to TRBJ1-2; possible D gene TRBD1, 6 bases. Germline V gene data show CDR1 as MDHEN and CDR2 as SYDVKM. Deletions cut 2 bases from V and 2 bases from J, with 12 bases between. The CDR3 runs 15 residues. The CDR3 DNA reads TGTGCCAGCAGTTTACGGGGGAGGGGGAACTATGGCTACACCTTC. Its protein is CASSLRGRGNYGYTF.

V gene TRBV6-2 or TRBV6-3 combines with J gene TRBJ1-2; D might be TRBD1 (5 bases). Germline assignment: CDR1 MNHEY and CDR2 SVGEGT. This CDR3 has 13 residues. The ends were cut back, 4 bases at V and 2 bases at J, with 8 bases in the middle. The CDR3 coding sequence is TGTGCCAGCAGTTCCCACAGGAACTATGGCTACACCTTC. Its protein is CASSSHRNYGYTF.

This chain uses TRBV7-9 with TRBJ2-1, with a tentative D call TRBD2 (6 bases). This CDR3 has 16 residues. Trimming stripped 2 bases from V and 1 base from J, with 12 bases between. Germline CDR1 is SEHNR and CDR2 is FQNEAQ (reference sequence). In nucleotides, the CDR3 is TGTGCCAGCAGCTTACGGGAGAGACAATCCTACAATGAGCAGTTCTTC. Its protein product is CASSLRERQSYNEQFF.